This T cell receptor (beta chain) is from a study of T-cell reconstitution after alpha-beta-depleted transplantation in children. Study-wide findings and caveats: Where some patients showed high TCRbeta diversity at day 60, it came from recipient T cells and thymic progenitors that had survived. Expanded graft clones numbering several hundred reportedly gave rise to alpha-beta T cells about two months after transplant. Newly produced T cells mostly accounted for T-cell counts and diversity one year post-transplant.

V shed 7 bases and J 10 bases; nucleotides not matched to a gene: 14. The CDR3 covers 14 residues. Germline CDR1 reads MNHNS; CDR2 reads SASEGT. Unique molecular identifiers were incorporated into the prepared TCRbeta library. TCRdb reprocessed the PCR reads via MiXCR and lists one record per CDR3 protein. The sample lists some 200,000 distinct CDR3 sequences, about 8.4% occurring once. This clonotype was seen a handful of times. Its antigen is unknown. The chain carries TRBV6-1 and TRBJ2-5; the match to TRBD1 covers 8 bases. Material: PBMCs, mostly from graft donor cells, obtained 360 days after TCRalphabeta/CD19-depleted stem cell transplant. The source of this sequence is a male patient aged 2 to 9 who had a stem cell transplant for acute myeloid leukemia, so the T cells may come from the graft donor. CDR3 protein: CASMGRGRLRDQYF. CDR3 nucleotide sequence: TGTGCCAGCATGGGCAGGGGGCGCCTTCGTGACCAGTACTTC.